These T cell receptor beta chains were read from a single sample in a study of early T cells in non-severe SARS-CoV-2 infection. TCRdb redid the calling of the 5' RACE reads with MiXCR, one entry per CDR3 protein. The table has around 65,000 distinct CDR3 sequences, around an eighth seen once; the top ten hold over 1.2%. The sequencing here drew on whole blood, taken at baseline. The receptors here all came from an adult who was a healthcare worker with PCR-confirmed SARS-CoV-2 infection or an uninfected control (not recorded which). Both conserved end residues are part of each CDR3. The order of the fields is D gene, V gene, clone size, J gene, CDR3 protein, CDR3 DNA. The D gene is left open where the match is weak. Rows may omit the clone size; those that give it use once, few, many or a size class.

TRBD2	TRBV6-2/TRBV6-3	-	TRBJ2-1	CASSYRLAGGNEQFF	TGTGCCAGCAGTTACCGGCTAGCGGGGGGCAATGAGCAGTTCTTC
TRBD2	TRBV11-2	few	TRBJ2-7	CASSLLTSGPYF	TGTGCCAGCAGCTTACTGACTAGCGGGCCATACTTC
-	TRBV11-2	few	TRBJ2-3	CASSLEGGPDTQYF	TGTGCCAGCAGCTTAGAGGGGGGCCCAGATACGCAGTATTTT
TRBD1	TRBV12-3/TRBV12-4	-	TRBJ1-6	CASSLQTGGASNSPLHF	TGTGCCAGCAGTCTTCAAACAGGGGGCGCGTCTAATTCACCCCTCCACTTT
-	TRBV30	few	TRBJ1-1	CAWSVQGNTEAFF	TGTGCCTGGAGTGTCCAGGGGAACACTGAAGCTTTCTTT
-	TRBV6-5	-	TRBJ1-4	CASSYEFGGSTNEKLFF	TGTGCCAGCAGTTATGAATTTGGGGGATCAACTAATGAAAAACTGTTTTTT
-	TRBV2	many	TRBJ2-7	CASYGREALYEQYF	TGTGCCAGCTACGGGCGAGAGGCACTTTACGAGCAGTACTTC
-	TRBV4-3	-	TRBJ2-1	CASSPLAQALDEQFF	TGCGCCAGCAGCCCGCTCGCTCAGGCCTTAGATGAGCAGTTCTTC
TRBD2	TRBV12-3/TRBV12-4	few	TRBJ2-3	CASSLAGGVTQYF	TGTGCCAGCAGTTTAGCGGGGGGGGTCACGCAGTATTTT
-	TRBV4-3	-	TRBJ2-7	CASSPTIGSSEQYF	TGCGCCAGCAGCCCGACGATTGGCAGTAGCGAGCAGTACTTC
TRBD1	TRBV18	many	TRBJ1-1	CASSEDRVPNTEAFF	TGTGCCAGCTCCGAAGACAGGGTCCCGAACACTGAAGCTTTCTTT
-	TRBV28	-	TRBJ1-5	CASSLGGNSNQPQHF	TGTGCCAGCAGTTTAGGGGGGAATAGCAATCAGCCCCAGCATTTT
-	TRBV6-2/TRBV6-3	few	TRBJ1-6	CASSYRTDSPLHF	TGTGCCAGCAGTTACCGGACAGATTCACCCCTCCACTTT
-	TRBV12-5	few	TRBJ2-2	CASGLQPGRLYTGELFF	TGTGCTAGTGGTTTGCAGCCGGGCCGCCTCTACACCGGGGAGCTGTTTTTT
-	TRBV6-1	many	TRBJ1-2	CASRPAWDGNYGYTF	TGTGCCAGCAGACCCGCCTGGGACGGAAATTATGGCTACACCTTC
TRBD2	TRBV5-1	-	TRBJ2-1	CASSLVAGEKSEQFF	TGCGCCAGCAGCTTGGTTGCGGGAGAAAAGAGTGAGCAGTTCTTC
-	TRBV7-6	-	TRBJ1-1	CASSLGPGSEAFF	TGTGCCAGCAGCTTAGGCCCAGGATCAGAAGCTTTCTTT
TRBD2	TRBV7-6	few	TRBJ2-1	CASSTGTRPSEQFF	TGTGCCAGCAGCACCGGGACTAGACCCAGTGAGCAGTTCTTC
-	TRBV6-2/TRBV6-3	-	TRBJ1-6	CASSARPGVNSPLHF	TGTGCCAGCAGTGCCCGGCCAGGGGTTAATTCACCCCTCCACTTT
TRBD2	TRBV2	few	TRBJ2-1	CASSQAGGYNEQFF	TGTGCCAGCAGTCAAGCGGGGGGATACAATGAGCAGTTCTTC
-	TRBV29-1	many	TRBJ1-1	CSVKTGTVNTEAFF	TGCAGCGTCAAAACCGGGACGGTAAACACTGAAGCTTTCTTT
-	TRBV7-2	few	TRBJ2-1	CASSAQLSSSYNEQFF	TGTGCCAGCAGCGCCCAGCTGTCGAGCTCCTACAATGAGCAGTTCTTC
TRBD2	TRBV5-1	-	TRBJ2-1	CASSLFGGADNEQFF	TGCGCCAGCAGCTTGTTCGGGGGGGCCGACAATGAGCAGTTCTTC
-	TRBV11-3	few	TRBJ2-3	CASSLQRARSDTQYF	TGTGCCAGCAGCTTACAGAGGGCCAGGTCAGATACGCAGTATTTT
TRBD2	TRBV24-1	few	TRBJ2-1	CATSESGTSYNEQFF	TGTGCCACCAGTGAGTCCGGGACTAGCTACAATGAGCAGTTCTTC
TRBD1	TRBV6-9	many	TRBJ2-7	CASSSGTGAREQYF	TGTGCCAGCAGCTCCGGGACAGGGGCCAGGGAGCAGTACTTC
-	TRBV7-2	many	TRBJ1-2	CASSLASGSGYTF	TGTGCCAGCAGCTTAGCGAGTGGGAGCGGCTACACCTTC
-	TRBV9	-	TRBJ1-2	CASSVFSGGYTF	TGTGCCAGCAGCGTTTTTAGCGGAGGCTACACCTTC